These 8 T cell receptor beta chains share one sample of origin, sequenced in a study of T cell responses to AZD1222 COVID-19 vaccine. The protocol was immunoSEQ multiplex PCR, while the TCRdb copy is restricted to in-frame clones and leaves out a portion. Counted here are about 140,000 clones, about 90% occurring once; the ten biggest clones make up 2.5% to 4%. This specimen consisted of peripheral blood, obtained 28 days after the second AZD1222 dose. All receptors derive from an adult who received the AZD1222 COVID-19 vaccine.

The chain has TRBV7-8 and TRBJ1-5; D possibly corresponds to TRBD1 (5 bases). The V and J ends lost 5 bases and 2 bases respectively, with 13 bases between them. The CDR3 is 15 residues long. Germline V gives CDR1 SGHVS, CDR2 FQNEAQ. CDR3 bases: TGTGCCAGCAGCAAAGGGACCCTCGGCAATCAGCCCCAGCATTTT. This gives the protein CASSKGTLGNQPQHF.

This chain connects TRBV6-6 to TRBJ2-2; TRBD2 is a possible D gene (6 bases). The CDR3 is made up of 14 amino acids. The germline V gene encodes CDR1 MNHNY and CDR2 SVGAGI (reference sequence). Trimming took 8 bases from V and 5 from J, leaving 15 bases between them. This CDR3 is CASGGTARTGELFF. The CDR3 DNA sequence: TGTGCCAGCGGGGGGACCGCACGGACCGGGGAGCTGTTTTTT.

The CDR3 region has the DNA TGTGCCAGCAGTTACTCGGCTACAGGGGGTGGTGAAGCTTTCTTT. Its protein product is CASSYSATGGGEAFF. This sequence joins TRBV6-6 and TRBJ1-1; TRBD1 agrees at 8 bases. The CDR3 runs 15 residues. V trimming: 0 bases; J trimming: 7 bases; junction bases outside the gene matches: 7. Germline V gene lookup returns CDR1 MNHNY and CDR2 SVGAGI (reference sequence).

CDR3 sequence (DNA): TGCGCCAGCAGCTATCGGACAGGGGGTTCGTCGGGCGAGCAGTACTTC. Translation: CASSYRTGGSSGEQYF. The chain couples TRBV4-3 to TRBJ2-7; 10 bases fit TRBD1. The CDR3 covers 16 residues. The V segment lost 5 bases and the J segment 6 bases; nucleotides outside the gene matches: 13. CDR1 and CDR2 from the germline V gene are LGHNA and YSLEER.

This chain connects TRBV27 to TRBJ2-1, with D maybe TRBD1 (5 bases). The V end lost 3 bases, the J end lost 8 bases, and 17 bases lay between the germline ends. This CDR3 has 15 residues. Germline V gives CDR1 MNHEY, CDR2 SMNVEV (reference sequence). DNA for the CDR3: TGTGCCAGCAGTTTGGGTGGGGTCAGGGTGTATGAGCAGTTCTTC. Its protein is CASSLGGVRVYEQFF.

This clone was detected once. This sequence joins TRBV5-4 and TRBJ2-3; D is possibly TRBD2 (6 bases). The CDR3 is 14 residues long. The germline V gene has CDR1 SGHNT and CDR2 YYREEE (reference sequence). With 2 bases removed from V and 3 bases from J, the gap between germline ends came to 10 bases. The CDR3 nucleotides are TGTGCCAGCAGCTTTCCGGCGGGAACAGATACGCAGTATTTT. Protein product: CASSFPAGTDTQYF.

The chain joins TRBV11-2 to TRBJ1-5; the match to TRBD1 covers 8 bases. J lost 4 bases, V lost 5 bases, and 1 base had no gene match. The length of the CDR3 is 13 residues. Germline loops: CDR1 SGHAT, CDR2 FQNNGV. As DNA, the CDR3 is TGTGCCAGCAGCGGGGACAGGAATCAGCCCCAGCATTTT. Amino acid sequence: CASSGDRNQPQHF.

The chain recombines TRBV7-9 with TRBJ1-6, with TRBD1 matching over 8 bases. This CDR3 is built from 15 residues. V gave up 10 bases and J gave up 9 bases; unmatched junction bases: 14. From germline, CDR1 is SEHNR and CDR2 FQNEAQ (reference sequence). The CDR3 DNA reads TGTGCCATCGGAGCTGCGGGACAGGTCGGTTCACCCCTCCACTTT. Protein: CAIGAAGQVGSPLHF.